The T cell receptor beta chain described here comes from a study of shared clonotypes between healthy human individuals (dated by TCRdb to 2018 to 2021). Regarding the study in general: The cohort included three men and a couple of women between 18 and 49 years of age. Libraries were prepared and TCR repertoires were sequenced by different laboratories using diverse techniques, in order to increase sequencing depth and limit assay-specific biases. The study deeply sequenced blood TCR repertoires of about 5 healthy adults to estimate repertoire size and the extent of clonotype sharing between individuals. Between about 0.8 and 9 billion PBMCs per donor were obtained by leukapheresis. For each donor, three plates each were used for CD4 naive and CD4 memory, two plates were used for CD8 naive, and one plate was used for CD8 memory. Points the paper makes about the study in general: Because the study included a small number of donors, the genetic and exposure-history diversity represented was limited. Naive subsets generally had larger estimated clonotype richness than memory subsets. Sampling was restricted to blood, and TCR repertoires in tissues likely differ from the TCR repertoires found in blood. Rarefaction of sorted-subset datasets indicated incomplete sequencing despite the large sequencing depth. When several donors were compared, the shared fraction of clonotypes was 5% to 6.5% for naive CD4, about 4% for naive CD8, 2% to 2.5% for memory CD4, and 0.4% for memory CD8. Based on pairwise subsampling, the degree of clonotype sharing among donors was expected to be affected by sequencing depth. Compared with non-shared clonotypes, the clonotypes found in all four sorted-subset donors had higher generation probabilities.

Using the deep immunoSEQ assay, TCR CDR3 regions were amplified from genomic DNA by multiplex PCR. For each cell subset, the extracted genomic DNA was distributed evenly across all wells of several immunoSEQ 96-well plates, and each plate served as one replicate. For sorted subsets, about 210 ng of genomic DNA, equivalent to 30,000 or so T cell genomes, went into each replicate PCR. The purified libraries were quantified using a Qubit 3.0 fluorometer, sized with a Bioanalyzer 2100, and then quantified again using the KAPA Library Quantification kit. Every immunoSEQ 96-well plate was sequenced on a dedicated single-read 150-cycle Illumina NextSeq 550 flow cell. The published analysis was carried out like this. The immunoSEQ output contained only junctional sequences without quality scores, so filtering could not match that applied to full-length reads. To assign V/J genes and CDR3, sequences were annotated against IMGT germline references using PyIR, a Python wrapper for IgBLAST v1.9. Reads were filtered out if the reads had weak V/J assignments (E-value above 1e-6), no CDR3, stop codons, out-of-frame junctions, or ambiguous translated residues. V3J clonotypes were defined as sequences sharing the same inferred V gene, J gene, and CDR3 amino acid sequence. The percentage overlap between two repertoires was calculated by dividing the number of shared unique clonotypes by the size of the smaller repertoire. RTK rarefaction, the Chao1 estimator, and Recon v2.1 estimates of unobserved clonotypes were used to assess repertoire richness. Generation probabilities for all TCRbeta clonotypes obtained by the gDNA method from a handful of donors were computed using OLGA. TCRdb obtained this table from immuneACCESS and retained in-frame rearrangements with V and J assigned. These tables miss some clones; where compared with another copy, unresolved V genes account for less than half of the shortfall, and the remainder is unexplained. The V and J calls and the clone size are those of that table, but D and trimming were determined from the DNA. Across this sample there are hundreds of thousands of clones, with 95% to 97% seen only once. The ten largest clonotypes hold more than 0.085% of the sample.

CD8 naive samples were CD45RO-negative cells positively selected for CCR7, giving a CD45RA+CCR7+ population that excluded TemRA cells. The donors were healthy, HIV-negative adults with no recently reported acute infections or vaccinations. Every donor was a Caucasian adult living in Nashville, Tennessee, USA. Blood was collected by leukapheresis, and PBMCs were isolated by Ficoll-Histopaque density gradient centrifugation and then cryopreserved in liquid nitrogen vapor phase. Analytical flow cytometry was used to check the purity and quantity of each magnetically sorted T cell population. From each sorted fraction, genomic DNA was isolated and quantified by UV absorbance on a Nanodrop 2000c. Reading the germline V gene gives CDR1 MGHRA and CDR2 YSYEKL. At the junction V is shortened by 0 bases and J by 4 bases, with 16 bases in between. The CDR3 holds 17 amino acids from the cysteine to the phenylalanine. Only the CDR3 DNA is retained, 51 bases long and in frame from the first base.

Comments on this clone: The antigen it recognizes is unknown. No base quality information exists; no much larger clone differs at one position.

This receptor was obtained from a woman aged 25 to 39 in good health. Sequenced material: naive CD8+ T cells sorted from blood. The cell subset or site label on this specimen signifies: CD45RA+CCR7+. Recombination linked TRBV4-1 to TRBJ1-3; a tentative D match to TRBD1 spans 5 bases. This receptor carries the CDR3 CASSQEGHRSLGNTIYF. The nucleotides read TGCGCCAGCAGCCAAGAGGGGCACAGGAGCCTGGGAAACACCATATATTTT.